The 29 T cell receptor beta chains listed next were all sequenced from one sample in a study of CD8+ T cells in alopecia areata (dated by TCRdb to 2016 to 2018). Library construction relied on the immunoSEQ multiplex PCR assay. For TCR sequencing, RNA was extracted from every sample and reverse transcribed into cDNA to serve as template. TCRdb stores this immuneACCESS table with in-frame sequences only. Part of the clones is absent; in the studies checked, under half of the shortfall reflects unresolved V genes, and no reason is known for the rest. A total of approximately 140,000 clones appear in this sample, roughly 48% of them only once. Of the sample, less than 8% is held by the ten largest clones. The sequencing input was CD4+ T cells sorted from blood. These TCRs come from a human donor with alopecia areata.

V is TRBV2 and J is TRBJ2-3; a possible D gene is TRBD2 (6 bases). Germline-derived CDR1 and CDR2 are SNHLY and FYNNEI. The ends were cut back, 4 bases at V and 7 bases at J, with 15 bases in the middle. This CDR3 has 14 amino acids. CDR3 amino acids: CASSGLMEGYTQYF. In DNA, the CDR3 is TGTGCCAGCAGTGGGCTGATGGAGGGGTATACGCAGTATTTT.

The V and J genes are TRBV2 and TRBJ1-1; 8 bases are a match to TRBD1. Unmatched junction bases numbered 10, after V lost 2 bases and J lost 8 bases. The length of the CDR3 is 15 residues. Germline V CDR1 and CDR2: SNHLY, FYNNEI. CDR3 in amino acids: CASSEPLRGHPEAFF. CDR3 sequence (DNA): TGTGCCAGCAGTGAACCCCTCAGGGGGCACCCGGAAGCTTTCTTT.

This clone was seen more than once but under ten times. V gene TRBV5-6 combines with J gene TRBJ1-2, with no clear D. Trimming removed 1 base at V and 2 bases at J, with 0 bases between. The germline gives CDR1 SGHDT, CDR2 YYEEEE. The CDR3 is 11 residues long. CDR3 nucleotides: TGTGCCAGCAGCTTGAACTATGGCTACACCTTC. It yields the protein CASSLNYGYTF.

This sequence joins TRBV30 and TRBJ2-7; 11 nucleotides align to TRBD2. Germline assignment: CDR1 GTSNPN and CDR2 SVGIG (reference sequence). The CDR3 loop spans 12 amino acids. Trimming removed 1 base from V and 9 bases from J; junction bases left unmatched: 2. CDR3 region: CAWSGLAGWQYF. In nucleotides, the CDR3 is TGTGCCTGGAGTGGACTAGCGGGATGGCAGTACTTC.

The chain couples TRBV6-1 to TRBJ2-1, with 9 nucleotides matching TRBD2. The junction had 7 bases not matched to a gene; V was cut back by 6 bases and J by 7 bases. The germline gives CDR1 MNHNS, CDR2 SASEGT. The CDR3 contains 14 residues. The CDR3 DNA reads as TGTGCCAGCAGAATAGCGGGAGTCGTAAATGAGCAGTTCTTC. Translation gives CASRIAGVVNEQFF.

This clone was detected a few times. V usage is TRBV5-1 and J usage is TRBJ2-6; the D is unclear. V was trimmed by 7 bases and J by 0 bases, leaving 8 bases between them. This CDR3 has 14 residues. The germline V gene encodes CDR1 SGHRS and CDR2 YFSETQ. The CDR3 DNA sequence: TGCGCCAGCTACCCAATCTCTGGGGCCAACGTCCTGACTTTC. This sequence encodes CASYPISGANVLTF.

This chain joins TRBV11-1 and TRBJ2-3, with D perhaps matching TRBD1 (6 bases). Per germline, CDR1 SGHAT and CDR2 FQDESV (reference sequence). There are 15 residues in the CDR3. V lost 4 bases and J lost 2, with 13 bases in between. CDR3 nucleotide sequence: TGTGCCAGCAGCTCGGCAGGGGCCCTCACAGATACGCAGTATTTT. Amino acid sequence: CASSSAGALTDTQYF.

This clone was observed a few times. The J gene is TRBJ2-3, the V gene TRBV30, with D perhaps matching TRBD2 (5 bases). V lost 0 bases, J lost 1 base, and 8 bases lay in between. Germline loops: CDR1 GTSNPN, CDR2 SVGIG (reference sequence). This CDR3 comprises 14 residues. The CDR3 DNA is TGTGCCTGGAGTGTTGGTAGCGGCACAGATACGCAGTATTTT. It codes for CAWSVGSGTDTQYF.

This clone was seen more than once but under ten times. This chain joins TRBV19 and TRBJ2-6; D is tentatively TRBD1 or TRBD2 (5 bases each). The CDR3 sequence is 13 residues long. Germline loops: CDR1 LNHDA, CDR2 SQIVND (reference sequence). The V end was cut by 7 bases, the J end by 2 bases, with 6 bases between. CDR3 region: CASMGPGANVLTF. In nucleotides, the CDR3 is TGTGCCAGTATGGGACCTGGGGCCAACGTCCTGACTTTC.

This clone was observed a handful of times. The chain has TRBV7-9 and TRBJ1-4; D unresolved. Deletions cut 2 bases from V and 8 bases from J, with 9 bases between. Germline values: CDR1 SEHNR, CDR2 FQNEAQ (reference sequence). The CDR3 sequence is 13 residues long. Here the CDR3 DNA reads TGTGCCAGCAGCTTAATCGGTTCCGAAAAACTGTTTTTT. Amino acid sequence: CASSLIGSEKLFF.

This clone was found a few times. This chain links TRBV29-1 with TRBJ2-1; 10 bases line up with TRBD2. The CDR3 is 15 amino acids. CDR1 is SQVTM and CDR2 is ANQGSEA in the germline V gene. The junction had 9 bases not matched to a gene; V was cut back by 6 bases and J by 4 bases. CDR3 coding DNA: TGCAGCGTGAAGGGAAGCGGGAGGGGTTACAATGAGCAGTTCTTC. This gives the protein CSVKGSGRGYNEQFF.

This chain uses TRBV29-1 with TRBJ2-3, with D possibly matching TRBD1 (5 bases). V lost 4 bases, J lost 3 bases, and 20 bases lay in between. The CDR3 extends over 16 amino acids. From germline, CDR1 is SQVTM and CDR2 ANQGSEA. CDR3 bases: TGCAGCGTTGTAGGACGGACAATTCACACTACAGATACGCAGTATTTT. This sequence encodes CSVVGRTIHTTDTQYF.

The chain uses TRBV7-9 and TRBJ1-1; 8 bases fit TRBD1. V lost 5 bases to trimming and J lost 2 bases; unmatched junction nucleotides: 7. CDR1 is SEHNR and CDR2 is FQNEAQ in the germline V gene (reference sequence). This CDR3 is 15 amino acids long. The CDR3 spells CASSEDRVINTEAFF. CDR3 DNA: TGTGCCAGCAGCGAGGACAGGGTGATAAACACTGAAGCTTTCTTT.

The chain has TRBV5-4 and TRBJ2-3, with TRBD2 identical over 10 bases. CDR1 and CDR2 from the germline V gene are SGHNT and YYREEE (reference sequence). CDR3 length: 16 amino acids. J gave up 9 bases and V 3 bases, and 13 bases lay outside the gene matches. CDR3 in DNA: TGTGCCAGCAGCTCCGGACTAGCGGTAGAGTTGGGGACGCAGTATTTT. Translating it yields CASSSGLAVELGTQYF.

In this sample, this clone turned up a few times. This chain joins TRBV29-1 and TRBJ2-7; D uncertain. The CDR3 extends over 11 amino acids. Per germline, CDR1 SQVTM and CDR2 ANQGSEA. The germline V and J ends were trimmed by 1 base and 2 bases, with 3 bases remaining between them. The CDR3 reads CSVEAAYEQYF. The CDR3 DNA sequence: TGCAGCGTTGAAGCGGCCTACGAGCAGTACTTC.

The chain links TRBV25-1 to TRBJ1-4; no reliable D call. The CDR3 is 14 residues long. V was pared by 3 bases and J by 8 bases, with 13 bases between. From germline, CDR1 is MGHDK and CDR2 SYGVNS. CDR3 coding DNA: TGTGCCAGCAGTGAGGGCGGACCGGTAGAAAAACTGTTTTTT. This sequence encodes CASSEGGPVEKLFF. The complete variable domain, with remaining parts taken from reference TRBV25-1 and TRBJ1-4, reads EADIYQTPRYLVIGTGKKITLECSQTMGHDKMYWYQQDPGMELHLIHYSYGVNSTEKGDLSSESTVSRIRTEHFPLTLESARPSHTSQYLCASSEGGPVEKLFFGSGTQLSVL.

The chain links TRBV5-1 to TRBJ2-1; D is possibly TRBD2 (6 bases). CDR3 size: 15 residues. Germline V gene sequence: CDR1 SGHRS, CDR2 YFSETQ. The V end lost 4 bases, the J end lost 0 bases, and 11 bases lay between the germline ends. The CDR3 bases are TGCGCCAGCAGCGCCGACGGGAGCTCCTACAATGAGCAGTTCTTC. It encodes CASSADGSSYNEQFF.

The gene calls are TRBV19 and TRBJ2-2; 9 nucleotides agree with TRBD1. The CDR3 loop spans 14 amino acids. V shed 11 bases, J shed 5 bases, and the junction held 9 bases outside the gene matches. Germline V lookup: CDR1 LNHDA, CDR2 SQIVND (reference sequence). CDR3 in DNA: TGTGCCTCTCGAAATGACAGGGGGACCGGGGAGCTGTTTTTT. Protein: CASRNDRGTGELFF.

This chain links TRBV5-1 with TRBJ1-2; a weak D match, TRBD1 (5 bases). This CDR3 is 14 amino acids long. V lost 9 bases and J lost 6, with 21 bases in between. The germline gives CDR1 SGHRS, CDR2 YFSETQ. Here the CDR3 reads CATYPGPAVDGYTF. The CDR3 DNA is TGCGCCACCTACCCGGGACCGGCGGTGGATGGCTACACCTTC.

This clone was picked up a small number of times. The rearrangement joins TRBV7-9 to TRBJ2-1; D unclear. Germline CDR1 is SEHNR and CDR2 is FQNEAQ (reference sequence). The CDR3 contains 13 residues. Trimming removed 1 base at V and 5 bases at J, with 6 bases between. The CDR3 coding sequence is TGTGCCAGCAGCTTAGTAGAAAACAATGAGCAGTTCTTC. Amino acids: CASSLVENNEQFF.

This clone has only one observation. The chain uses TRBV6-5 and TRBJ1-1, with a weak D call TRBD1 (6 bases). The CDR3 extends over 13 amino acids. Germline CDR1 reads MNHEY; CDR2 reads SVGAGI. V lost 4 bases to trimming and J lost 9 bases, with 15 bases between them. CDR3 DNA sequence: TGTGCCAGCAGTTCTGCCTGGACAGCACAAGCTTTCTTT. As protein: CASSSAWTAQAFF.

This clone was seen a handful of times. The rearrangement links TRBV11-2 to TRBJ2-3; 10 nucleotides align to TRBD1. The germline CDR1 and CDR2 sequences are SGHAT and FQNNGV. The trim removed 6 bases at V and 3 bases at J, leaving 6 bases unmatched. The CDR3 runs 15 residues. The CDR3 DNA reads TGTGCCAGCAGTCGACAGGGGGCTCGGACAGATACGCAGTATTTT. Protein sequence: CASSRQGARTDTQYF.

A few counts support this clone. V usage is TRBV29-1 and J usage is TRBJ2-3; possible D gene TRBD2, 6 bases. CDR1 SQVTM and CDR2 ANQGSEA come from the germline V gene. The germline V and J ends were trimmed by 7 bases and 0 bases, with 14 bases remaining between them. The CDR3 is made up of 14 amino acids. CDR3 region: CSALDSGSTDTQYF. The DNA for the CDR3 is TGCAGCGCCCTGGATAGCGGTAGCACAGATACGCAGTATTTT.

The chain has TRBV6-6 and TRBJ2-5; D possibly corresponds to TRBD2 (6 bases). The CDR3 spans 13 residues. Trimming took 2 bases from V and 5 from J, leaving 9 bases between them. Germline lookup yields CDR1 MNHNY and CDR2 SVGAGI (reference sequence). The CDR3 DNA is TGTGCCAGCAGTTACGGTGGGGGGGAGACCCAGTACTTC. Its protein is CASSYGGGETQYF.

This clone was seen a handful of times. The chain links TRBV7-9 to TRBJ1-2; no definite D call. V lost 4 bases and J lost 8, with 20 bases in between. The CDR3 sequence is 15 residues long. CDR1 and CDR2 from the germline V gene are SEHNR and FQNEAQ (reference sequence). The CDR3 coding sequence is TGTGCCAGCAGCTCAGGTGGTGCAGCCTTTGGGGGCTACACCTTC. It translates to CASSSGGAAFGGYTF.

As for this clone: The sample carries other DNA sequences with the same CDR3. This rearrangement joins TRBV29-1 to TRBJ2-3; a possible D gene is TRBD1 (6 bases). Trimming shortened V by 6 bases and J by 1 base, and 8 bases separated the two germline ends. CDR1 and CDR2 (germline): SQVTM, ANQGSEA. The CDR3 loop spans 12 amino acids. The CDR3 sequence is CSVRTGTDTQYF. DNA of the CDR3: TGCAGCGTGCGGACAGGCACAGATACGCAGTATTTT.

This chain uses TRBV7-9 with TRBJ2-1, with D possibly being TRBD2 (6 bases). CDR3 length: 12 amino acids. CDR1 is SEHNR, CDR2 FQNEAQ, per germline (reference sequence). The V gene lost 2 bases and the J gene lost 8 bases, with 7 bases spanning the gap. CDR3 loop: CASSLSGDEQFF. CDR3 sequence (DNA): TGTGCCAGCAGCTTATCGGGGGATGAGCAGTTCTTC.

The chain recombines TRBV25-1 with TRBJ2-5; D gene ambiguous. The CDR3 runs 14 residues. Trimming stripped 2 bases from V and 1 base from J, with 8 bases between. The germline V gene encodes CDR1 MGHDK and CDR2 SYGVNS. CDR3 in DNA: TGTGCCAGCAGTGAAGGACCATCCCAAGAGACCCAGTACTTC. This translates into CASSEGPSQETQYF.

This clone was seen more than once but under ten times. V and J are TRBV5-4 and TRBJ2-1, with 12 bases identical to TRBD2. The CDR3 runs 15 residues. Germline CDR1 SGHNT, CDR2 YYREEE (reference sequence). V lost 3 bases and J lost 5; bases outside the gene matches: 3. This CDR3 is CASSWTSGVNNEQFF. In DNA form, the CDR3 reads TGTGCCAGCAGCTGGACTAGCGGGGTGAACAATGAGCAGTTCTTC.